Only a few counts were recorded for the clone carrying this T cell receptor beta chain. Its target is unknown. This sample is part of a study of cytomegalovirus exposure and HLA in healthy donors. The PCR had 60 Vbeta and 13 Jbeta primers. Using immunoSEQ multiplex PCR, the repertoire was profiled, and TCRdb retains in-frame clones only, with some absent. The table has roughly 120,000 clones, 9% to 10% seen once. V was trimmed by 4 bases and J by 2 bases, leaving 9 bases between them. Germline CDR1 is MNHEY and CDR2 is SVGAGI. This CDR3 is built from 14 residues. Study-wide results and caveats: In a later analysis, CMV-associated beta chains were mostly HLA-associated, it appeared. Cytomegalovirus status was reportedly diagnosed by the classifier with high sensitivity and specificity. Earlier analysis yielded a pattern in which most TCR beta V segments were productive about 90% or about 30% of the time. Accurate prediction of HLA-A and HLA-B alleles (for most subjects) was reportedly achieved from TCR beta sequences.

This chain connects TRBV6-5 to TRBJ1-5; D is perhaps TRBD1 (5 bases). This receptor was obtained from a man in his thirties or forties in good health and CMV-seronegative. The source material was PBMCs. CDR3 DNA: TGTGCCAGCAGTTTCAGGGATGGCAATCAGCCCCAGCATTTT. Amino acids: CASSFRDGNQPQHF.